What follows is one T cell receptor (beta chain) and its context. Its antigen is unknown. Since a much larger clone is just one base distant, this may be a read error. Libraries were built with multiplex PCR. Sequencing was performed on an Illumina HiSeq 4000. CDR3 regions were amplified by Arm-PCR with iRepertoire HTBI primers to construct TCR beta libraries. Gel purification was performed on PCR products prior to sequencing. Per the original workflow: Gene usage analysis of CDR3 amino acid clonotypes used the 62 TRBV and more than 13 TRBJ segments found across samples. COPE and FqMerger were used to merge the filtered high-quality paired reads into contigs. BLAST was used to align contigs to IMGT TRBV, TRBD and TRBJ reference genes, with CDR3 defined following IMGT. Highly expanded clones were defined as clonotypes with a frequency above 0.1%. Shannon entropy was used to measure repertoire diversity, and the Gini coefficient was used to measure V-J evenness. Public clonotypes were defined as clonotypes shared by more than one individual. TCRdb handled the public reads itself, with Q25 trimming in fastp and clone calling in MiXCR, and kept productive beta chains. All rows with the same CDR3 protein become a single entry with the most common DNA and genes. V and J calls and clone size were set by TCRdb, not the authors. Within this sample are under 500,000 distinct CDR3 sequences, with 20% to 25% of them counted one time only. More than 20% of the sample is taken by the ten largest.

This entry is derived from a study of regulatory T cells in long-lasting Graves disease (dated by TCRdb to about 2021). For the wider study: Persistent Graves' disease meant more than 5 years of antithyroid drug treatment with TSH receptor autoantibodies that stayed positive. This study used TCR sequencing and RNA sequencing of peripheral blood to compare persistent Graves' disease patients against newly diagnosed Graves' disease patients. The study was registered as a clinical trial and conducted in China. A total of roughly 35 samples were covered by TCR sequencing, comprising around 13 persistent and around 20 newly diagnosed Graves' disease patients. Antithyroid drugs had been taken for 8.5 to 11 years on average by persistent Graves' disease patients in the clinical cohort. Overall study results and their limits: TRBV28, TRBJ1-2 and TRBJ2-5 were preferentially used in persistent disease, while TRBV20-1 and TRBJ2-1 were favored in newly diagnosed disease. Sequencing and analysis were limited to the TCR beta chain. Because the primary lesion, thyroid tissue, could not be accessed, the study looked at peripheral blood alone. Persistent Graves' disease patients showed lower TCR Shannon entropy and fewer highly expanded clones than newly diagnosed patients, suggesting clonal expansion. The authors noted that the small sample size was a limitation that may lower accuracy. Patients with persistent disease shared more public clonotypes (approximately 2,500) than newly diagnosed patients did (roughly 970).

From a lookup of the germline V gene (reference sequence), CDR1 and CDR2 are SEHNR and FQNEAQ. From its cysteine to its phenylalanine, the CDR3 spans 13 amino acids. Left in the record is the CDR3 DNA by itself, 39 bases read in frame from the first base. The sample's time point label, in plain terms: persistent/refractory GD, antithyroid drugs over 5 years with positive TRAb. RNA was extracted from PBMCs in TRIzol for both TCR sequencing and RNA sequencing. Graves' disease was diagnosed according to American Thyroid Association guidelines. Patients for the study were recruited at an endocrinology department in Xi'an, China. From each patient, 7.5 to 9.5 milliliters of peripheral blood was collected into an EDTA anticoagulant tube. Ficoll Paque Plus density gradient separation was used to isolate PBMCs, and no further T cell sorting was done. An Agilent 2100 Bioanalyzer and agarose gel were used to assess RNA quality, and a NanoDrop 2000 was used to measure RNA concentration.

This receptor was taken from a female donor with Graves disease. The chain links TRBV7-9 with TRBJ2-7; matching of 8 bases hints at TRBD1 as the D gene. Sequenced here: peripheral blood mononuclear cells (PBMCs), sampled when the disease was refractory, from a patient treated with antithyroid drugs. The CDR3 reads CASTPDRDYKQYF. Read as DNA, the sequence is TGTGCCAGCACCCCGGACAGGGACTACAAGCAGTACTTC.